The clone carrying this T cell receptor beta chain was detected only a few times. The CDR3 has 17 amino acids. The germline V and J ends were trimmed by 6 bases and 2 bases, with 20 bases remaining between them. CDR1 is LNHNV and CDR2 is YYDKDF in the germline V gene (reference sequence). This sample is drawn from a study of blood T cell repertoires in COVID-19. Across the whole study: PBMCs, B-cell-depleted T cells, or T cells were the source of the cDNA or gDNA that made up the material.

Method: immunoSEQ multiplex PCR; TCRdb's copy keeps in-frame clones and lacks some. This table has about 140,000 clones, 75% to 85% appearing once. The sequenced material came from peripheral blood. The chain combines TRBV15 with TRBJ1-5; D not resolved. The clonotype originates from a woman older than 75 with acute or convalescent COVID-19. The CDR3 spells CATRNALEGFGNQPQHF. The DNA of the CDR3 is TGTGCCACCAGAAACGCACTTGAGGGTTTTGGCAATCAGCCCCAGCATTTT.